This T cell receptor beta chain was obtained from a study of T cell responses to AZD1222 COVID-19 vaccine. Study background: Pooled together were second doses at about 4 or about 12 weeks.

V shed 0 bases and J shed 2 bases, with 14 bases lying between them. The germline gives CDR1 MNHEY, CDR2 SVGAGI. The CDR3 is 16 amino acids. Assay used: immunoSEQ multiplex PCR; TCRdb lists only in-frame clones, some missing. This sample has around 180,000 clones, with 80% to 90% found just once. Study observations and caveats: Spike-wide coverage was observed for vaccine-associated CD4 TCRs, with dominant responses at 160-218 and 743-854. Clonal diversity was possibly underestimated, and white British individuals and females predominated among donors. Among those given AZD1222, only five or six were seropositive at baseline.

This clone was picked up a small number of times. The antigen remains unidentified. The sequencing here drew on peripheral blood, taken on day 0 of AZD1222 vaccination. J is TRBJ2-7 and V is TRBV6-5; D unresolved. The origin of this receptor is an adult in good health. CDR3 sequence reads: CASSYSARGTAYEQYF. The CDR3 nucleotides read TGTGCCAGCAGTTACTCGGCCCGTGGAACAGCCTACGAGCAGTACTTC.